This TCR beta chain was sequenced in a study of blood T cell repertoires in COVID-19. Using immunoSEQ multiplex PCR, the repertoire was profiled, and TCRdb retains in-frame clones only, with some absent. The sample has tens of thousands of clones, about 88% seen once. After removal of 8 bases from V and 0 bases from J, the junction contained 21 bases not matched to a gene. Per germline, CDR1 SNHLY and CDR2 FYNNEI. The CDR3 sequence is 20 residues long. The chain recombines TRBV2 with TRBJ2-1; 8 bases are a match to TRBD2. The sequenced sample consisted of peripheral blood. This TCR came from a man aged 55 to 70 with active COVID-19. The CDR3 spells CASSAGRSTSGASSYNEQFF. The CDR3 bases are TGTGCCAGCTCCGCGGGGCGGAGTACTAGCGGCGCAAGCTCCTACAATGAGCAGTTCTTC.